This is a list of T cell receptor beta chains from one sample in a study of blood T cell repertoires in COVID-19. Profiling relied on immunoSEQ multiplex PCR, and the TCRdb table lists in-frame clones only, not all of them. The sample carries about 40,000 clones, about 89% recorded once. The sequencing sample was made of peripheral blood. The receptor set was obtained from a man between 50 and 59 years old with active COVID-19. CDR3s include the opening cysteine and the closing phenylalanine or tryptophan. D genes are given only for firm matches. Clone size is stated in some rows and not others, as once, few, many or a class when expanded.

TRBJ2-5,NA,TRBD1,TRBV30,CAWSVWTGKGETQYF,TGTGCCTGGAGTGTTTGGACAGGGAAGGGAGAGACCCAGTACTTC
TRBJ2-1,NA,NA,TRBV27,CASSLSSYLNEQFF,TGTGCCAGCAGTTTATCGTCCTATCTCAATGAGCAGTTCTTC
TRBJ2-6,NA,TRBD1,TRBV4-3,CASSLRDSSSGANVLTF,TGCGCCAGCAGCCTACGGGACAGTAGCTCTGGGGCCAACGTCCTGACTTTC
TRBJ1-1,NA,NA,TRBV7-2,CASSLERNTEAFF,TGTGCCAGCAGCTTAGAGAGGAACACTGAAGCTTTCTTT
TRBJ2-6,NA,TRBD2,TRBV27,CASRPSGRANVLTF,TGTGCCAGCAGACCTAGCGGTAGGGCCAACGTCCTGACTTTC
TRBJ2-2,NA,TRBD2,TRBV7-9,CASSFGLAGARELFF,TGTGCCAGCAGCTTCGGACTAGCGGGAGCTCGGGAGCTGTTTTTT
TRBJ1-5,NA,NA,TRBV5-1,CASSPEGLGSNQPQHF,TGCGCCAGCAGCCCGGAGGGATTGGGGAGCAATCAGCCCCAGCATTTT
TRBJ2-6,NA,NA,TRBV28,CASSLSGGANVLTF,TGTGCCAGCAGTTTATCCGGTGGGGCCAACGTCCTGACTTTC
TRBJ2-1,once,TRBD2,TRBV11-3,CASALAGGGWNEQFF,TGTGCCAGCGCATTAGCGGGAGGGGGATGGAATGAGCAGTTCTTC
TRBJ2-1,NA,NA,TRBV27,CASSLFGGQGRNEQFF,TGTGCCAGCAGTTTATTTGGGGGACAAGGGCGCAATGAGCAGTTCTTC
TRBJ1-1,NA,NA,TRBV28,CASSSSPGGAFF,TGTGCCAGCAGTTCGAGTCCCGGAGGAGCTTTCTTT
TRBJ2-5,NA,NA,TRBV11-1,CASSLDQGAQETQYF,TGTGCCAGCAGCTTAGATCAAGGGGCGCAAGAGACCCAGTACTTC
TRBJ1-6,NA,NA,TRBV27,CASSFALRGNSPLHF,TGTGCCAGCAGTTTCGCCCTTAGGGGTAATTCACCCCTCCACTTT
TRBJ2-3,NA,NA,TRBV28,CASSRGAGISTDTQYF,TGTGCCAGCAGTCGTGGGGCGGGAATTAGCACAGATACGCAGTATTTT
TRBJ2-5,NA,TRBD2,TRBV4-3,CASSQERETFQETQYF,TGCGCCAGCAGCCAAGAGCGGGAGACCTTTCAAGAGACCCAGTACTTC
TRBJ2-7,NA,NA,TRBV5-1,CASSLLGADEQYF,TGCGCCAGCAGCTTGTTAGGGGCCGACGAGCAGTACTTC